One and the same sample provided the 12 T cell receptor beta chains below, sequenced in a study of glioma-infiltrating T cells after dendritic cell vaccination. Profiling relied on immunoSEQ multiplex PCR, and the TCRdb table lists in-frame clones only, not all of them. This table holds tens of thousands of clones, about four fifths found once. Indicated time point: after dendritic cell vaccination, including at tumor progression/relapse. This material consisted of blood, taken after dendritic cell vaccination. These receptors were obtained from a human donor with glioblastoma.

The V gene is TRBV30, the J gene TRBJ1-1, with D perhaps matching TRBD1 (5 bases). This CDR3 comprises 13 residues. Per the germline V gene, CDR1 is GTSNPN and CDR2 is SVGIG (reference sequence). With 7 bases removed from V and 5 bases from J, the gap between germline ends came to 17 bases. The CDR3 DNA is TGTGCCTCAGTACGGGGGAGGCAAACTGAAGCTTTCTTT. Translation gives CASVRGRQTEAFF.

This chain connects TRBV18 to TRBJ1-5; D may be TRBD1 (5 bases). Germline V CDR1 and CDR2: KGHSH, LQKENI. The CDR3 loop spans 15 amino acids. Trimming took off 6 bases at V and 3 bases at J, with 15 bases between the two ends. In DNA form, the CDR3 reads TGTGCCAGCTCCCCCGGAGGGGAGTTCAATCAGCCCCAGCATTTT. This encodes CASSPGGEFNQPQHF.

The gene calls are TRBV6-1 and TRBJ2-5, with 11 bases lining up with TRBD2. The CDR3 contains 15 residues. Germline-derived CDR1 and CDR2 are MNHNS and SASEGT. Trimming removed 6 bases from V and 5 bases from J; junction bases left unmatched: 8. DNA for the CDR3: TGTGCCAGCAGGGTTCTAGCGGGGGGTCGGGAGACCCAGTACTTC. Protein: CASRVLAGGRETQYF.

This clone has just one count. The rearrangement joins TRBV7-8 to TRBJ2-7, with a weak D call TRBD2 (6 bases). The CDR3 consists of 14 residues. Germline V gives CDR1 SGHVS, CDR2 FQNEAQ. Between the trimmed V and J ends, which lost 5 bases and 1 base, there was a span of 12 bases. CDR3 protein: CASSRRDSSYEQYF. The CDR3 DNA is TGTGCCAGCAGCCGCCGGGACTCGTCCTACGAGCAGTACTTC.

The V and J genes are TRBV19 and TRBJ2-7, with D perhaps matching TRBD1 (6 bases). With 5 bases removed from V and 0 bases from J, the gap between germline ends came to 14 bases. From germline, CDR1 is LNHDA and CDR2 SQIVND (reference sequence). The CDR3 is 15 residues long. CDR3 loop: CASSLQGFSSYEQYF. The CDR3 DNA reads TGTGCCAGTAGTCTACAGGGATTCTCCTCCTACGAGCAGTACTTC.

The chain recombines TRBV2 with TRBJ1-1; D is ambiguous. The CDR3 runs 14 residues. The V and J ends lost 0 bases and 10 bases respectively, with 15 bases between them. The germline V gene encodes CDR1 SNHLY and CDR2 FYNNEI. CDR3 sequence (DNA): TGTGCCAGCAGTGAAGCGCGCATCGCGCCCGGAGCTTTCTTT. Encoded protein: CASSEARIAPGAFF. The full variable domain, rest sourced from reference TRBV2 and TRBJ1-1, is EPEVTQTPSHQVTQMGQEVILRCVPISNHLYFYWYRQILGQKVEFLVSFYNNEISEKSEIFDDQFSVERPDGSNFTLKIRSTKLEDSAMYFCASSEARIAPGAFFGQGTRLTVV.

The J gene is TRBJ1-5, the V gene TRBV30; TRBD1 agrees at 7 bases. CDR1 and CDR2 from the germline V gene are GTSNPN and SVGIG (reference sequence). The V gene end was trimmed by 0 bases and the J gene end by 0 bases; junction bases not matched to a gene: 11. This CDR3 has 18 residues. CDR3 region: CAWSVNRGWIYSNQPQHF. For the CDR3, the DNA is TGTGCCTGGAGTGTAAACAGGGGATGGATATATAGCAATCAGCCCCAGCATTTT.

This rearrangement joins TRBV4-2 to TRBJ2-1; the match to TRBD2 covers 8 bases. Germline CDR1 and CDR2: LGHNA and YNFKEQ. The CDR3 runs 15 residues. The ends lost 3 bases at V and 9 bases at J; junction bases unmatched: 10. CDR3 region: CASSHIYGGAGEQFF. CDR3 sequence (DNA): TGTGCCAGCAGCCACATTTACGGGGGGGCCGGTGAGCAGTTCTTC.

The CDR3, as DNA: TGCGCCAGCAGCTCGATCGCAGGTGGCAATCAGCCCCAGCATTTT. Amino acids: CASSSIAGGNQPQHF. The chain has TRBV4-1 and TRBJ1-5; D not resolved. Trimming cost V 5 bases and J 2 bases, with 13 bases left between them. Germline V gene sequence: CDR1 MGHRA, CDR2 YSYEKL. CDR3 length equals 15 residues.

CDR3 bases: TGTGCCAGCAGTGAACGCCAGGGCTACACCATATATTTT. It translates to CASSERQGYTIYF. The chain joins TRBV6-1 to TRBJ1-3; D is possibly TRBD1 (5 bases). From germline, CDR1 is MNHNS and CDR2 SASEGT. The CDR3 runs 13 residues. Trimming removed 2 bases from V and 8 bases from J, with 10 bases in between.

V usage is TRBV4-1 and J usage is TRBJ1-1, with D perhaps matching TRBD1 (5 bases). The CDR3 spans 16 residues. V was trimmed by 0 bases and J by 1 base, leaving 12 bases between them. Germline V gene lookup returns CDR1 MGHRA and CDR2 YSYEKL. As DNA, the CDR3 is TGCGCCAGCAGCCAAGATGGGGCAGGGCCGAACACTGAAGCTTTCTTT. Protein sequence: CASSQDGAGPNTEAFF.

This rearrangement joins TRBV10-2 to TRBJ1-2; the D gene is possibly TRBD1 (6 bases). In germline, CDR1 is WSHSY, CDR2 SAAADI. The ends were cut back, 6 bases at V and 0 bases at J, with 14 bases in the middle. The CDR3 loop spans 15 amino acids. The CDR3 coding sequence is TGCGCCAGCAGCCCTCCAAGGGGGTCTAACTATGGCTACACCTTC. Translation: CASSPPRGSNYGYTF.